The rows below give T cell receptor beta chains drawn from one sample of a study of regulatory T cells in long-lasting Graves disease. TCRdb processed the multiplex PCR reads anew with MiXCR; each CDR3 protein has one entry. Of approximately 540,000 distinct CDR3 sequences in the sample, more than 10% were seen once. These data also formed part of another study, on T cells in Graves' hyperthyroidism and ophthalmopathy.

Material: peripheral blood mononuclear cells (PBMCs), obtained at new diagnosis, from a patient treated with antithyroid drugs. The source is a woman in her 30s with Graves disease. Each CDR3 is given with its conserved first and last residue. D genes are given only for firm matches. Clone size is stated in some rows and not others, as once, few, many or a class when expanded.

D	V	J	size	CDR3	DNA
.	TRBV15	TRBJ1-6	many	CATSTQIDNSPLHF	TGTGCCACCAGCACCCAGATCGATAATTCACCCCTCCACTTT
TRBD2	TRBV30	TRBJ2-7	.	CAWTKGTSGIREQYF	TGTGCCTGGACTAAGGGGACTAGCGGGATCCGCGAGCAGTACTTC
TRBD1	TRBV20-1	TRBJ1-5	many	CSARDAGGDYQPQHF	TGCAGTGCTAGAGACGCAGGGGGCGACTATCAGCCCCAGCATTTT
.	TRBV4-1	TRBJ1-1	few	CASSQGQVRGSEAFF	TGCGCCAGCAGCCAAGGACAGGTACGGGGGTCTGAAGCTTTCTTT
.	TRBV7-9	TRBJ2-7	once	CASSIDRSSYEQYF	TGTGCCAGCAGCATCGACAGGAGCTCCTACGAGCAGTACTTC
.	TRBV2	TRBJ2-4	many	CASSEEAQRGIQYF	TGTGCCAGCAGTGAAGAAGCCCAAAGGGGCATTCAGTACTTC
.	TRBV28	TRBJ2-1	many	CASSLPHRSGGEQFF	TGTGCCAGCAGTTTACCGCACAGGTCGGGTGGTGAGCAGTTCTTC
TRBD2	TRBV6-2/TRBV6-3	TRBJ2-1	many	CASSLGTSLNEQFF	TGTGCCAGCAGTTTAGGGACTAGTCTAAATGAGCAGTTCTTC
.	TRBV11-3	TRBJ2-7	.	CASSPNWGDEQYF	TGTGCCAGCAGCCCAAATTGGGGAGACGAGCAGTACTTC
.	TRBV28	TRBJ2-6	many	CASRVITGANVLTF	TGTGCCAGCAGGGTTATTACTGGGGCCAACGTCCTGACTTTC
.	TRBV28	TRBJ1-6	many	CASSFGVAGGYNSPLHF	TGTGCCAGCAGTTTTGGAGTGGCGGGGGGCTATAATTCACCCCTCCACTTT
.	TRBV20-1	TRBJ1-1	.	CSARGGSRTEAFF	TGCAGTGCTAGAGGCGGTAGCCGCACTGAAGCTTTCTTT
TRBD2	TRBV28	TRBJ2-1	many	CASIPAGGHNEQFF	TGTGCCAGCATCCCTGCGGGAGGCCACAATGAGCAGTTCTTC
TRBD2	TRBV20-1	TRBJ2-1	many	CSALRTSGGFHEQFF	TGCAGTGCTCTCCGGACTAGCGGCGGATTCCATGAGCAGTTCTTC
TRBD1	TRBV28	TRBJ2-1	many	CASSLGQWTAITQFF	TGTGCCAGCAGTTTGGGACAGTGGACCGCAATAACGCAGTTCTTC
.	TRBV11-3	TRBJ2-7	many	CASSFSLLLDGRSSYEQYF	TGTGCCAGCAGCTTTTCCCTCCTGCTAGACGGACGGAGCTCCTACGAGCAGTACTTC